These 13 T cell receptor beta chains were sequenced from one sample in a study of T cells in Graves' hyperthyroidism and ophthalmopathy. It was RNA transcripts that yielded the amplified TCR beta CDR3 regions. The study used the HTBI primer set for a first-round RT-PCR of the TCR CDR3. TCRdb fed the multiplex PCR reads into MiXCR, producing one record per CDR3 protein. The top ten hold 5.5% to 7.5% of the sample, which has about 580,000 distinct CDR3 sequences, 14% seen once. The sequencing input was blood. The receptors originated from a woman aged 25 to 39 with Graves' hyperthyroidism that later progressed to Graves' ophthalmopathy.

The rearrangement uses TRBV29-1 and TRBJ2-5; D is undetermined. The CDR3 loop spans 13 amino acids. V was clipped by 3 bases and J by 4 bases, with 12 bases between them. Germline CDR1 reads SQVTM; CDR2 reads ANQGSEA. DNA for the CDR3: TGCAGCGTTGATACTCCCGGCGGAGAGACCCAGTACTTC. This encodes CSVDTPGGETQYF.

The sample holds one count of this clonotype. The rearrangement uses TRBV7-9 and TRBJ2-7; unclear D gene. V gave up 5 bases and J gave up 0 bases, with 8 bases separating them. CDR1 is SEHNR, CDR2 FQNEAQ, per germline (reference sequence). This CDR3 comprises 13 residues. CDR3 sequence: CASSQTDSYEQYF. The CDR3 nucleotides read TGTGCCAGCAGCCAAACAGACTCCTACGAGCAGTACTTC.

This clonotype was detected ten times or more. CDR3 loop: CASSPLKRENDYEQYF. The DNA of the CDR3 is TGTGCCAGCAGCCCCCTTAAGCGAGAAAATGACTACGAGCAGTACTTC. The chain carries TRBV11-2 and TRBJ2-7, with no clear D. V gave up 5 bases and J gave up 3 bases, with 20 bases separating them. This CDR3 has 16 amino acids. The germline V gene encodes CDR1 SGHAT and CDR2 FQNNGV.

This clonotype has ten or more counts. The chain is built from TRBV7-2 and TRBJ2-2; no clear D gene. CDR3 length equals 15 residues. Trimming stripped 1 base from V and 1 base from J, with 7 bases between. Germline V lookup: CDR1 SGHTA, CDR2 FQGNSA. CDR3 sequence: CASSLVAGNTGELFF. CDR3 bases: TGTGCCAGCAGCTTAGTGGCAGGGAACACCGGGGAGCTGTTTTTT. Supplemented by reference TRBV7-2 and TRBJ2-2, the full variable domain reads GAGVSQSPSNKVTEKGKDVELRCDPISGHTALYWYRQSLGQGLEFLIYFQGNSAPDKSGLPSDRFSAERTGGSVSTLTIQRTQQEDSAVYLCASSLVAGNTGELFFGEGSRLTVL.

At least ten counts were recorded for this clonotype. V gene TRBV16 combines with J gene TRBJ2-5; 8 bases match TRBD1. Losses at the gene ends were 4 bases for V and 2 bases for J; bases not matched to a gene: 3. The CDR3 sequence is 14 residues long. CDR1 and CDR2 (germline): KGHSY, FQNENV. The CDR3 sequence is CASSPNRGQETQYF. In DNA form, the CDR3 reads TGTGCCAGCAGCCCCAACAGGGGGCAAGAGACCCAGTACTTC.

This clonotype was seen repeatedly, ten times or more. V and J are TRBV20-1 and TRBJ2-3; possibly TRBD1 for D (6 bases). Trimming took off 3 bases at V and 0 bases at J, with 10 bases between the two ends. This CDR3 has 14 residues. The germline V gene has CDR1 DFQATT and CDR2 SNEGSKA (reference sequence). The CDR3 here is CSASRTASTDTQYF. The CDR3 DNA is TGCAGTGCTAGCCGGACAGCTAGCACAGATACGCAGTATTTT.

V gene TRBV20-1 combines with J gene TRBJ1-1, with 8 bases lining up with TRBD1. The germline V gene has CDR1 DFQATT and CDR2 SNEGSKA (reference sequence). Trimming took 0 bases from V and 1 from J; bases not matched to a gene: 7. The CDR3 is 16 amino acids. CDR3 residues: CSARDWTGKKNTEAFF. The CDR3 region has the DNA TGCAGTGCTAGAGATTGGACAGGGAAGAAGAACACTGAAGCTTTCTTT.

The table lists this clonotype with many counts. The rearrangement links TRBV7-9 to TRBJ2-7; D tentatively reads TRBD1 or TRBD2 (5 bases each). CDR1 SEHNR and CDR2 FQNEAQ come from the germline V gene (reference sequence). Trimming stripped 6 bases from V and 2 bases from J, with 20 bases between. The length of the CDR3 is 16 residues. CDR3 in amino acids: CASSPNLGPPTYEQYF. CDR3 DNA: TGTGCCAGCAGTCCTAACTTGGGACCCCCTACCTACGAGCAGTACTTC.

This sequence joins TRBV15 and TRBJ2-7, with D perhaps matching TRBD2 (5 bases). This CDR3 spans 17 amino acids. V was trimmed by 0 bases and J by 0 bases, leaving 15 bases between them. The germline V gene has CDR1 LNHNV and CDR2 YYDKDF (reference sequence). The CDR3: CATSRDKGSVASYEQYF. DNA for the CDR3: TGTGCCACCAGCAGAGATAAAGGTAGCGTGGCCTCCTACGAGCAGTACTTC.

The genes are TRBV3-1 and TRBJ1-1; 8 bases map to TRBD1. V lost 4 bases, J lost 1 base, and 14 bases stayed unmatched. The CDR3 is 18 residues long. Per germline, CDR1 LGHDT and CDR2 YNNKEL (reference sequence). CDR3 sequence (DNA): TGTGCCAGCAGCCCTAAATTCGGACAGGGCGGTCAGAACACTGAAGCTTTCTTT. This gives the protein CASSPKFGQGGQNTEAFF.

This clonotype occurred a few times. The chain employs TRBV7-9 and TRBJ2-1; D is possibly TRBD2 (5 bases). The germline CDR1 and CDR2 sequences are SEHNR and FQNEAQ (reference sequence). The ends were cut back, 5 bases at V and 3 bases at J, with 17 bases in the middle. The CDR3 consists of 16 residues. CDR3 protein: CASSPGIGPRYNEQFF. In DNA form, the CDR3 reads TGTGCCAGCAGCCCGGGGATAGGACCTCGCTACAATGAGCAGTTCTTC.

The sample holds many counts of this clonotype. The chain employs TRBV27 and TRBJ2-3, with D unresolved. Trimming shortened V by 0 bases and J by 6 bases, and 13 bases separated the two germline ends. CDR1 is MNHEY, CDR2 SMNVEV, per germline (reference sequence). This CDR3 is 15 amino acids long. DNA for the CDR3: TGTGCCAGCAGTTTATCGTCAAGGGTTTACGATACGCAGTATTTT. It translates to CASSLSSRVYDTQYF.

This clonotype occurred many times. The J gene is TRBJ2-1, the V gene TRBV12-3 or TRBV12-4; TRBD2 aligns across 7 bases. V shed 3 bases, J shed 4 bases, and the junction held 6 bases outside the gene matches. The CDR3 has 15 residues. CDR3: CASSFLAESYNEQFF. CDR3 DNA: TGTGCCAGCAGTTTCCTAGCGGAATCTTACAATGAGCAGTTCTTC.